This is a list of T cell receptor beta chains from one sample in a study of T cell repertoires in cytomegalovirus infection. TCRdb analysed the reads with MiXCR anew, one entry per CDR3 protein. Here the sample spans 560,000 or so distinct CDR3 sequences, approximately 15% being singletons. What was sequenced was CD8+ T cells from PBMCs. These receptors came from a human donor in good health (CMV status not recorded). Some clones in this sample may be carry-over from other donors' samples. Both conserved end residues are part of each CDR3. Each record gives: J gene, V gene, D gene, clone size, CDR3 DNA, CDR3 protein. The D gene is left open where the match is weak. Size is omitted from some rows. Given values are once, few, many or a class for expanded clones.

TRBJ2-6,TRBV28,-,many,TGTGCCAGCAGTCCCGGTTTTGGGGCCAACGTCCTGACTTTC,CASSPGFGANVLTF
TRBJ1-1,TRBV5-1,-,-,TGCGCCAGCAGCTTGGCCAAAGGGAAGTATCCTTTCTTT,CASSLAKGKYPFF
TRBJ1-1,TRBV20-1,-,many,TGCAGTGCTAGAGATGGGTATCGGAACACTGAAGCTTTCTTT,CSARDGYRNTEAFF
TRBJ2-1,TRBV6-1,-,many,TGTGCCAGCAGTGAAACCACGGACGAAGGCTACAATGAGCAGTTCTTC,CASSETTDEGYNEQFF
TRBJ2-4,TRBV23-1,-,many,TGCGCCAGCAGTCGGCGGGACACCGGCTTTGCAGACAAAAACATTCAGTACTTC,CASSRRDTGFADKNIQYF
TRBJ2-6,TRBV28,TRBD2,many,TGTGCCAGCAGTGCGGAGCGGGACCTTGCTGGGGCCAACGTCCTGACTTTC,CASSAERDLAGANVLTF
TRBJ2-5,TRBV20-1,-,few,TGCAGTGCTAGGGGAGCGGAAGAGACCCAGTACTTC,CSARGAEETQYF
TRBJ1-2,TRBV5-1,TRBD1,-,TGCGCCAGCAGCCCGAAAAGCAATGACAGGGGGCCTACCTATGGCTACACCTTC,CASSPKSNDRGPTYGYTF
TRBJ2-1,TRBV6-5,-,-,TGTGCCAGCAGTTTATCCTTTTACAATGAGCAGTTCTTC,CASSLSFYNEQFF
TRBJ1-6,TRBV27,-,-,TGTGCCAGCAGTTTGTCCACATGGAATTCACCCCTCCACTTT,CASSLSTWNSPLHF
TRBJ1-5,TRBV7-8,-,-,TGTGCCAGCAGCTTAACCCCCGGTGAGCCCCAGCATTTT,CASSLTPGEPQHF
TRBJ2-7,TRBV7-9,-,many,TGTGCCAGCAGCCCTGGAGGGGAAACTTCCTCCTACGAGCAGTACTTC,CASSPGGETSSYEQYF
TRBJ2-4,TRBV11-2,-,many,TGTGCCAGCAGCGATATAGGGGAAGGTGATGCCAAAAACATTCAGTACTTC,CASSDIGEGDAKNIQYF
TRBJ1-2,TRBV7-2,-,many,TGTGCCAGCAGAAATGTCAGGGATGACTATGGCTACACCTTC,CASRNVRDDYGYTF
TRBJ2-1,TRBV14,TRBD1,many,TGTGCCAGCAGCCAGGACGGGACAGAGAGCTCCTACAATGAGCAGTTCTTC,CASSQDGTESSYNEQFF
TRBJ2-5,TRBV12-3/TRBV12-4,TRBD2,-,TGTGCCAGCAGTTTGACTAGCGGGAGCATGGAGACCCAGTACTTC,CASSLTSGSMETQYF
TRBJ2-5,TRBV6-1,TRBD2,many,TGTGCCAGCAGTGAAATGGTTGTCAGACTAGCGTACCAAGAGACCCAGTACTTC,CASSEMVVRLAYQETQYF
TRBJ1-3,TRBV7-6,TRBD1,many,TGTGCCAGCAGTTCAAACCGGGACAGCAGAAACACCATATATTTT,CASSSNRDSRNTIYF
TRBJ2-2,TRBV9,-,few,TGTGCCAGCAGCCCAGCTTCGGGGCCGAACACCGGGGAGCTGTTTTTT,CASSPASGPNTGELFF